The next 21 T cell receptor beta chains were all read from a single sample in a study of blood T cell repertoires in COVID-19. The table came from immunoSEQ multiplex PCR; TCRdb's copy has only in-frame clones and leaves some out. This sample has 110,000 to 150,000 clones, with about 87% found just once. The sample consisted of peripheral blood. The receptor set was obtained from a woman between 35 and 50 years old with acute or convalescent COVID-19.

The CDR3 DNA reads as TGCGCCAGCAGCTTGAAACAGGGCCTCAGAGAGCAGTACTTC. As protein: CASSLKQGLREQYF. This chain joins TRBV5-1 and TRBJ2-7, with D maybe TRBD1 (6 bases). CDR3 length: 14 residues. Between the trimmed V and J ends, which lost 1 base and 7 bases, there was a span of 15 bases. The V gene's germline CDR1 is SGHRS and CDR2 YFSETQ. Drawing the rest from reference TRBV5-1 and TRBJ2-7, the complete variable domain is KAGVTQTPRYLIKTRGQQVTLSCSPISGHRSVSWYQQTPGQGLQFLFEYFSETQRNKGNFPGRFSGRQFSNSRSEMNVSTLELGDSALYLCASSLKQGLREQYFGPGTRLTVT.

The chain links TRBV4-3 to TRBJ1-2; D gene ambiguous. Between the trimmed V and J ends, which lost 4 bases and 2 bases, there was a span of 8 bases. The CDR3 runs 13 residues. In germline, CDR1 is LGHNA, CDR2 YSLEER. In nucleotides, the CDR3 is TGCGCCAGCAGCCCCTGGCAGAACTATGGCTACACCTTC. Translation gives CASSPWQNYGYTF.

The chain is built from TRBV19 and TRBJ2-1, with D possibly being TRBD2 (5 bases). Germline V gene lookup returns CDR1 LNHDA and CDR2 SQIVND (reference sequence). Between the trimmed V and J ends, which lost 0 bases and 9 bases, there was a span of 9 bases. The CDR3 spans 13 residues. The CDR3 reads CASSIERVREQFF. The CDR3 DNA sequence: TGTGCCAGTAGTATAGAGCGGGTCCGTGAGCAGTTCTTC.

This chain uses TRBV29-1 with TRBJ2-5, with 7 bases identical to TRBD1. The CDR3 runs 11 residues. Trimming at V came to 6 bases and at J to 5 bases, leaving 3 bases not matched to a gene. CDR1 and CDR2 (germline): SQVTM, ANQGSEA. CDR3 bases: TGCAGCGTCAACAGGGGCGAGACCCAGTACTTC. Its protein is CSVNRGETQYF.

The V and J genes are TRBV4-2 and TRBJ2-1, with D hard to call. Germline CDR1 is LGHNA and CDR2 is YNFKEQ. CDR3 length equals 11 residues. The ends were cut back, 1 base at V and 8 bases at J, with 3 bases in the middle. Here the CDR3 DNA reads TGTGCCAGCAGCCAAGGGCATGAGCAGTTCTTC. Its translation: CASSQGHEQFF.

This clone is a singleton in its sample. V gene TRBV4-3 combines with J gene TRBJ2-3, with TRBD2 matching over 8 bases. Trimming took 0 bases from V and 0 from J; bases not matched to a gene: 11. Germline lookup yields CDR1 LGHNA and CDR2 YSLEER. CDR3 size: 19 residues. CDR3 DNA: TGCGCCAGCAGCCAAGAAGGTTTGGGGGGCGGGGGGAGCACAGATACGCAGTATTTT. Translating gives CASSQEGLGGGGSTDTQYF.

The chain couples TRBV7-2 to TRBJ2-7; 9 bases fit TRBD1. V lost 6 bases, J lost 5 bases, and 8 bases stayed unmatched. This CDR3 spans 14 amino acids. Germline V gives CDR1 SGHTA, CDR2 FQGNSA. This chain's CDR3 is CASSPSRDRDEQYF. The DNA for the CDR3 is TGTGCCAGCAGTCCGTCCCGGGACAGGGACGAGCAGTACTTC.

The chain combines TRBV12-3 or TRBV12-4 with TRBJ2-1; TRBD2 matches at 7 bases. Trimming removed 6 bases from V and 3 bases from J; junction bases left unmatched: 2. The CDR3 runs to 13 residues. The CDR3 protein is CASSGLVYNEQFF. CDR3 sequence (DNA): TGTGCCAGCAGCGGACTAGTCTACAATGAGCAGTTCTTC.

The chain is built from TRBV5-8 and TRBJ1-2, with D perhaps TRBD1 (5 bases). This CDR3 has 16 amino acids. Germline V lookup: CDR1 SGHTS, CDR2 YDEGEE. V shed 1 base and J shed 1 base, with 14 bases lying between them. This chain's CDR3 is CASSLTGAIFNYGYTF. CDR3 DNA: TGTGCCAGCAGCTTGACAGGAGCGATTTTTAACTATGGCTACACCTTC.

The V call is TRBV30, the J call TRBJ1-1; possibly TRBD1 for D (5 bases). Looked up from germline, CDR1 is GTSNPN and CDR2 is SVGIG (reference sequence). Deletions cut 3 bases from V and 2 bases from J, with 13 bases between. This CDR3 contains 14 residues. The DNA of the CDR3 is TGTGCCTGGAGCATAGGGGTCACAAACACTGAAGCTTTCTTT. Amino acid sequence: CAWSIGVTNTEAFF. The complete variable domain, with remaining parts taken from reference TRBV30 and TRBJ1-1, reads SQTIHQWPATLVQPVGSPLSLECTVEGTSNPNLYWYRQAAGRGLQLLFYSVGIGQISSEVPQNLSASRPQDRQFILSSKKLLLSDSGFYLCAWSIGVTNTEAFFGQGTRLTVV.

V and J are TRBV5-8 and TRBJ2-2; 7 bases map to TRBD1. The V segment lost 3 bases and the J segment 7 bases; nucleotides outside the gene matches: 9. Germline V gene sequence: CDR1 SGHTS, CDR2 YDEGEE. The CDR3 length is 15 residues. The CDR3 coding sequence is TGTGCCAGCAGCTGGGGGACAGACTTTATCGGGGAGCTGTTTTTT. Translated, it gives CASSWGTDFIGELFF.

The gene calls are TRBV28 and TRBJ2-3; TRBD2 matches at 14 bases. After removal of 7 bases from V and 3 bases from J, the junction contained 9 bases not matched to a gene. The V gene's germline CDR1 is MDHEN and CDR2 SYDVKM. This CDR3 has 17 amino acids. The DNA for the CDR3 is TGTGCCAGCACTAAGGGGGGACTAGCGGGGGTAACAGATACGCAGTATTTT. Its translation: CASTKGGLAGVTDTQYF.

This sequence joins TRBV9 and TRBJ2-3; D is possibly TRBD1 (5 bases). Trimming took 4 bases from V and 1 from J, leaving 7 bases between them. Germline CDR1 SGDLS, CDR2 YYNGEE. The CDR3 is 13 residues long. DNA for the CDR3: TGTGCCAGCAGCCGCAGGGGCACAGATACGCAGTATTTT. Protein: CASSRRGTDTQYF. Full variable domain (remainder filled in from reference TRBV9 and TRBJ2-3): DSGVTQTPKHLITATGQRVTLRCSPRSGDLSVYWYQQSLDQGLQFLIQYYNGEERAKGNILERFSAQQFPDLHSELNLSSLELGDSALYFCASSRRGTDTQYFGPGTRLTVL.

This clone was seen just once. V is TRBV7-3 and J is TRBJ2-2, with TRBD2 matching over 12 bases. The CDR3 covers 16 residues. The V segment lost 5 bases and the J segment 2 bases; nucleotides outside the gene matches: 3. CDR1 and CDR2 (germline): SGHTA, FQGTGA. In DNA form, the CDR3 reads TGTGCCAGCAGCCAAGGACTAGCGGGAAACACCGGGGAGCTGTTTTTT. It encodes CASSQGLAGNTGELFF. The variable domain in full, with the rest retrieved from reference TRBV7-3 and TRBJ2-2, is GAGVSQTPSNKVTEKGKYVELRCDPISGHTALYWYRQSLGQGPEFLIYFQGTGAADDSGLPNDRFFAVRPEGSVSTLKIQRTERGDSAVYLCASSQGLAGNTGELFFGEGSRLTVL.

This clone was seen more than once but under ten times. CDR3: CASSQEVREARQGADTQYF. DNA for the CDR3: TGTGCCAGCAGCCAAGAAGTGAGAGAGGCCAGACAGGGGGCAGATACGCAGTATTTT. The rearrangement uses TRBV3-1 (or the pseudogene TRBV3-2) and TRBJ2-3; 9 positions match TRBD1. Losses at the gene ends were 0 bases for V and 4 bases for J; bases not matched to a gene: 14. The germline CDR1 and CDR2 sequences are LGHDT and YNNKEL (reference sequence). This CDR3 region has 19 residues.

This chain links TRBV7-6 with TRBJ2-1; 14 bases agree with TRBD2. This CDR3 spans 18 amino acids. V shed 5 bases, J shed 4 bases, and the junction held 10 bases outside the gene matches. Germline V gene sequence: CDR1 SGHVS, CDR2 FNYEAQ. CDR3 nucleotides: TGTGCCAGCAGCGCAGGTGGACTAGCGGGGGGAGAATACAATGAGCAGTTCTTC. This translates into CASSAGGLAGGEYNEQFF.

J is TRBJ2-5 and V is TRBV13, with 11 nucleotides matching TRBD2. The ends lost 8 bases at V and 5 bases at J; junction bases unmatched: 10. The germline V gene has CDR1 PRHDT and CDR2 FYEKMQ (reference sequence). The CDR3 loop spans 15 amino acids. The CDR3 DNA reads TGTGCCAGCTCCTGGGGTAGCGGGGGGGAGGAGACCCAGTACTTC. Translated: CASSWGSGGEETQYF. The full variable domain, its missing parts supplied by reference TRBV13 and TRBJ2-5, is AAGVIQSPRHLIKEKRETATLKCYPIPRHDTVYWYQQGPGQDPQFLISFYEKMQSDKGSIPDRFSAQQFSDYHSELNMSSLELGDSALYFCASSWGSGGEETQYFGPGTRLLVL.

This chain connects TRBV6-5 to TRBJ1-2; D remains ambiguous. The CDR3 extends over 15 amino acids. Trimming shortened V by 0 bases and J by 1 base, and 9 bases separated the two germline ends. CDR1 and CDR2 from the germline V gene are MNHEY and SVGAGI. The CDR3 bases are TGTGCCAGCAGTTACTCGGGTACGGGTAACTATGGCTACACCTTC. As protein: CASSYSGTGNYGYTF.

This chain joins TRBV7-2 and TRBJ2-7; TRBD1 aligns across 7 bases. CDR1 and CDR2 from the germline V gene are SGHTA and FQGNSA. CDR3 length equals 15 residues. Unmatched junction bases numbered 8, after V lost 4 bases and J lost 2 bases. The CDR3 here is CASSYGPGTAYEQYF. In nucleotides, the CDR3 is TGTGCCAGCAGCTATGGCCCCGGGACAGCCTACGAGCAGTACTTC.

CDR3 DNA: TGTGCCAGCAGCCCCCCCCGAGGGGGAACGAACACTGAAGCTTTCTTT. The encoded protein is CASSPPRGGTNTEAFF. The V call is TRBV14, the J call TRBJ1-1, with a possible D match to TRBD1 (6 bases). The CDR3 runs to 16 residues. V was cut by 4 bases and J by 1 base, with 16 bases left in between. The germline V gene encodes CDR1 SGHDN and CDR2 FVKESK.

The chain joins TRBV11-1 to TRBJ2-1; the match to TRBD2 covers 8 bases. With V trimmed by 4 bases and J by 6 bases, 5 bases remained unmatched. CDR3 length: 14 amino acids. Germline V gives CDR1 SGHAT, CDR2 FQDESV (reference sequence). The CDR3 here is CASSSGGRGNEQFF. The DNA of the CDR3 is TGTGCCAGCAGCTCGGGGGGGCGGGGCAATGAGCAGTTCTTC.